This T cell receptor (beta chain) comes out of a study of T cell responses to AZD1222 COVID-19 vaccine. Notes on the study in general: Unmutated variant regions are reportedly the target of nearly half of TCRs that are spike-specific.

This clone has only one observation. Its target is unknown. This table comes from immunoSEQ multiplex PCR, and its TCRdb copy is limited to in-frame clones, with some not included. The sample records tens of thousands of clones, around nine tenths being singletons. CDR3 length: 14 residues. Germline CDR1 is SGHRS and CDR2 is YFSETQ. The ends were cut back, 5 bases at V and 7 bases at J, with 16 bases in the middle. This chain joins TRBV5-1 and TRBJ2-1; the D gene is possibly TRBD2 (5 bases). The sequences come from peripheral blood, collected on day 0 of AZD1222 vaccination. The clonotype was recovered from an adult in good health. The CDR3 DNA follows: TGCGCCAGCAGTCGTACGGCGGGCAGTAATGAGCAGTTCTTC. It translates to CASSRTAGSNEQFF.